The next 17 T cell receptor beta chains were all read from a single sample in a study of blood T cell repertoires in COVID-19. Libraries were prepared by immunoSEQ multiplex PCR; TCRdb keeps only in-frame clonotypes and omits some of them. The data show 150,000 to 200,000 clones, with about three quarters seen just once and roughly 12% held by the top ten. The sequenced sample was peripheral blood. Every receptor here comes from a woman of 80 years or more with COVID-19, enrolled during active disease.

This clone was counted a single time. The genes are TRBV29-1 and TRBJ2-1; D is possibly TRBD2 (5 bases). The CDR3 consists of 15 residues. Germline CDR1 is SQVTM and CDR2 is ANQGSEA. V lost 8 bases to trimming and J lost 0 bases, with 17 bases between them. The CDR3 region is CSQLRAESSYNEQFF. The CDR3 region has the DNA TGCAGCCAACTCAGAGCGGAAAGCTCCTACAATGAGCAGTTCTTC.

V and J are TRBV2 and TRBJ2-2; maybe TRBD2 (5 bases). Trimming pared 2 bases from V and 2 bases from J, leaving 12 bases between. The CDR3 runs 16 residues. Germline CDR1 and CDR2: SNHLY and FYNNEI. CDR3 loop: CASSELADTNTGELFF. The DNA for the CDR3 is TGTGCCAGCAGTGAACTAGCCGACACAAACACCGGGGAGCTGTTTTTT.

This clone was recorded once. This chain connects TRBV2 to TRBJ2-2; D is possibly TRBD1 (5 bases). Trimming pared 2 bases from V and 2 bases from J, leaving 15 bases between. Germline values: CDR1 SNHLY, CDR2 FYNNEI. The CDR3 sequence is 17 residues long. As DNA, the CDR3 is TGTGCCAGCAGTGAAAATTTGGGGCTAACTAACACCGGGGAGCTGTTTTTT. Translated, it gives CASSENLGLTNTGELFF.

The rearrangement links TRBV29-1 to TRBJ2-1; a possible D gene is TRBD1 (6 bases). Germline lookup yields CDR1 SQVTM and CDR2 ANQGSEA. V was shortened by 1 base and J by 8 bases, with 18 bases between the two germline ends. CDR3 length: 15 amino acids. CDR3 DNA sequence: TGCAGCGTTGAAGGTGGCAGGGGTGAATTCGATGAGCAGTTCTTC. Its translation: CSVEGGRGEFDEQFF.

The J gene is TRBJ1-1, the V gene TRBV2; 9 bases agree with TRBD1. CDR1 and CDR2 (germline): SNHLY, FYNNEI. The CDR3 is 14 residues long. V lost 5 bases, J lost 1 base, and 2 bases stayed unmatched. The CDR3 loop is CASSLQGANTEAFF. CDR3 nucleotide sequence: TGTGCCAGCAGTTTACAGGGGGCGAACACTGAAGCTTTCTTT.

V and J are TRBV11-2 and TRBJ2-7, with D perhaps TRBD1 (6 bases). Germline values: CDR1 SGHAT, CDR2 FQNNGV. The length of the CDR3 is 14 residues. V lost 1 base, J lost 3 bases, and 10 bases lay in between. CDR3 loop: CASSLAGVGYEQYF. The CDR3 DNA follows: TGTGCCAGCAGCTTAGCAGGGGTTGGCTACGAGCAGTACTTC.

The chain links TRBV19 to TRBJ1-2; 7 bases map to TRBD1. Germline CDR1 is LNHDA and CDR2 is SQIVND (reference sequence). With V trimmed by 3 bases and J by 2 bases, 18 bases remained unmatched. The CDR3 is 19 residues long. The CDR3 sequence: CASSIRPGDSSPTNYGYTF. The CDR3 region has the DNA TGTGCCAGTAGTATCCGACCAGGGGACAGCTCTCCCACAAACTATGGCTACACCTTC.

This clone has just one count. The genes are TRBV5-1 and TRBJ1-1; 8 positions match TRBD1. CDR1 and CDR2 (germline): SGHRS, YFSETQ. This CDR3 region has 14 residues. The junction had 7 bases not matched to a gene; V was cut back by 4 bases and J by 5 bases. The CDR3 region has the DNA TGCGCCAGCAGCCGGGGAGGACAGGGAACTGAAGCTTTCTTT. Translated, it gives CASSRGGQGTEAFF. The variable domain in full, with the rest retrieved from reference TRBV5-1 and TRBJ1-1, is KAGVTQTPRYLIKTRGQQVTLSCSPISGHRSVSWYQQTPGQGLQFLFEYFSETQRNKGNFPGRFSGRQFSNSRSEMNVSTLELGDSALYLCASSRGGQGTEAFFGQGTRLTVV.

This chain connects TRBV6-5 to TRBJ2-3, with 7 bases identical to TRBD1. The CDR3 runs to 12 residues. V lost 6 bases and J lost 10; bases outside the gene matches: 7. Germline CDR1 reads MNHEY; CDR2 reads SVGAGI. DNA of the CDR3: TGTGCCAGCAGCCTCGACAGGGTTGCGCAGTATTTT. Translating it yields CASSLDRVAQYF.

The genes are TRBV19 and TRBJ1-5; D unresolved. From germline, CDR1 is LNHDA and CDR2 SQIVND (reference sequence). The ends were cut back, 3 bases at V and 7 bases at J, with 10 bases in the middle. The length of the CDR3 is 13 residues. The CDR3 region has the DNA TGTGCCAGTAGTATTGCGTCGGGGCAGCCCCAGCATTTT. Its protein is CASSIASGQPQHF.

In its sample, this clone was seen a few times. CDR3 region: CASSPQNQPQHF. CDR3 coding DNA: TGTGCCAGCAGCCCGCAGAATCAGCCCCAGCATTTT. V and J are TRBV7-9 and TRBJ1-5; D ambiguous. The V end was cut by 5 bases, the J end by 4 bases, with 6 bases between. CDR3 length equals 12 residues. Germline loops: CDR1 SEHNR, CDR2 FQNEAQ (reference sequence).

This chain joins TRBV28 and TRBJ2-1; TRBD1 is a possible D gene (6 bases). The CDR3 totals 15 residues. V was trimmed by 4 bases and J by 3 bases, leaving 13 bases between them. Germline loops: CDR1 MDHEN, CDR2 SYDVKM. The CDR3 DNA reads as TGTGCCAGCAGTTATCCGGGACAAAGCTACAATGAGCAGTTCTTC. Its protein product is CASSYPGQSYNEQFF.

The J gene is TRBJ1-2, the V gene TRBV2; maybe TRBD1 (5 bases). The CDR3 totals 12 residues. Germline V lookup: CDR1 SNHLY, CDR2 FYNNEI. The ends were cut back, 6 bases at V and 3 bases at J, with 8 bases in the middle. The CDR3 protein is CASREQDYGYTF. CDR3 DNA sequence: TGTGCCAGCAGGGAACAGGACTATGGCTACACCTTC.

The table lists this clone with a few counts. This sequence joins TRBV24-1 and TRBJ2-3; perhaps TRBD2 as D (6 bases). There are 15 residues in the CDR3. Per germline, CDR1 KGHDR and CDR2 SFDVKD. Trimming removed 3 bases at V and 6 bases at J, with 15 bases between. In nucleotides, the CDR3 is TGTGCCACCAGTGATGCGGAGGAGGGTAGGGATACGCAGTATTTT. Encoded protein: CATSDAEEGRDTQYF.

The CDR3 sequence is CASSSGGREKLFF. The CDR3 coding sequence is TGTGCCAGCAGCTCCGGGGGGCGGGAGAAACTGTTTTTT. The gene calls are TRBV7-2 and TRBJ1-4; possible D gene TRBD1, 6 bases. Germline CDR1 SGHTA, CDR2 FQGNSA. The V gene lost 4 bases and the J gene lost 11 bases, with 14 bases spanning the gap. This CDR3 region has 13 residues.

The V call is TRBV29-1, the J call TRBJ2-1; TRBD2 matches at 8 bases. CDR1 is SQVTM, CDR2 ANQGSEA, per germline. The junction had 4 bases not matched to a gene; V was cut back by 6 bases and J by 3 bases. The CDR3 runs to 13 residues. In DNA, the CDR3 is TGCAGCGTATTAGCGGGAATCTACAATGAGCAGTTCTTC. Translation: CSVLAGIYNEQFF.

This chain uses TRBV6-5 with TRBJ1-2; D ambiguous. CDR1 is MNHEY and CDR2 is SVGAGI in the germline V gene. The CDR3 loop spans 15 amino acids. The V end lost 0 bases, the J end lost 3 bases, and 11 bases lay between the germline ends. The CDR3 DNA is TGTGCCAGCAGTTACTCGTTCGGGTTATACTATGGCTACACCTTC. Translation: CASSYSFGLYYGYTF.